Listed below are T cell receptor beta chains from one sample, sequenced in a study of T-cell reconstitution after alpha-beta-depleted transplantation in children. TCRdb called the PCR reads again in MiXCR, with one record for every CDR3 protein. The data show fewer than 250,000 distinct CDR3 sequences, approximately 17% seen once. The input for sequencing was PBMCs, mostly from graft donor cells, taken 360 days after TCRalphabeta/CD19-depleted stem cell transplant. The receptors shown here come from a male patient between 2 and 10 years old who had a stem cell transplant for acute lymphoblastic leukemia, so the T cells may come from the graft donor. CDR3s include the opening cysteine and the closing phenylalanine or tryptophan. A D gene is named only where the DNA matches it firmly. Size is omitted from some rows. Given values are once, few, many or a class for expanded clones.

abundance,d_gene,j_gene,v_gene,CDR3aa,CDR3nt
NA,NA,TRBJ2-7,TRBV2,CASFRDIEGEQYF,TGTGCCAGCTTCCGGGACATAGAGGGGGAGCAGTACTTC
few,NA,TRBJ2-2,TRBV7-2,CASSLKGGNTGELFF,TGTGCCAGCAGCTTAAAGGGCGGGAACACCGGGGAGCTGTTTTTT
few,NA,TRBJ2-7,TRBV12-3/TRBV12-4,CASSLGSGARYEQYF,TGTGCCAGCAGTTTAGGATCGGGGGCGCGGTACGAGCAGTACTTC
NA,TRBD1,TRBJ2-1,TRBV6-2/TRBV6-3,CASSLLGQVEQFF,TGTGCCAGCAGTTTACTCGGACAGGTTGAGCAGTTCTTC
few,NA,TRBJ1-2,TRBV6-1,CASSGTGNLFSYGYTF,TGTGCCAGCAGCGGCACGGGGAACCTGTTTAGCTATGGCTACACCTTC
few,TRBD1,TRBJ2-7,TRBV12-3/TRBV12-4,CASSLLGTVDYEQYF,TGTGCCAGCAGTTTATTGGGGACAGTCGACTACGAGCAGTACTTC
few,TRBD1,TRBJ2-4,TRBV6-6,CASSYGQGERDF,TGTGCCAGCAGTTACGGACAGGGCGAAAGAGACTTC
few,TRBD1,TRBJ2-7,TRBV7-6,CASSPGTGAPYF,TGTGCCAGCAGCCCAGGGACAGGGGCTCCGTACTTC
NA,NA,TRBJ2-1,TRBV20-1,CSAIDGRWNEQFF,TGCAGTGCTATTGACGGGAGATGGAATGAGCAGTTCTTC
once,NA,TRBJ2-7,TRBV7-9,CASSSPGGWSYEQYF,TGTGCCAGCAGCTCACCCGGGGGATGGAGCTACGAGCAGTACTTC
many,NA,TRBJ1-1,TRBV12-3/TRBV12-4,CASTGRATNTEAFF,TGTGCCAGCACTGGCAGAGCTACTAACACTGAAGCTTTCTTT
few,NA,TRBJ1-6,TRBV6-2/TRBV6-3,CASSYYLNSPLHF,TGTGCCAGCAGTTATTACCTCAATTCACCCCTCCACTTT
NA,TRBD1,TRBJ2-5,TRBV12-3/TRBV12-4,CASSRDRGGTQYF,TGTGCCAGCAGCAGGGACAGGGGAGGGACCCAGTACTTC
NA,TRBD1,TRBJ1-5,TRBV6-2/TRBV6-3,CASSSGTGVSNQPQHF,TGTGCCAGCAGTTCGGGGACAGGGGTGAGCAATCAGCCCCAGCATTTT
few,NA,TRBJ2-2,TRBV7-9,CASGSNTGELFF,TGTGCCAGCGGGTCGAACACCGGGGAGCTGTTTTTT
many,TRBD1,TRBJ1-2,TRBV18,CASSQGQGPNYGYTF,TGTGCCAGCTCACAAGGACAGGGACCTAACTATGGCTACACCTTC
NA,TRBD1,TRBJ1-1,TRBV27,CASSFWGQGAEAFF,TGTGCCAGCAGTTTCTGGGGACAGGGAGCTGAAGCTTTCTTT
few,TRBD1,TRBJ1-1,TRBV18,CASSPPTGGESREAFF,TGTGCCAGCTCACCACCAACAGGGGGCGAATCTCGTGAAGCTTTCTTT
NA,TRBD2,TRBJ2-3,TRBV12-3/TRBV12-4,CASRGLAGGHRTDTQYF,TGTGCCAGCAGGGGACTAGCGGGGGGGCATCGCACAGATACGCAGTATTTT
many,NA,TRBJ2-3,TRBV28,CATTKGVVWVTDTQYF,TGTGCCACTACAAAAGGGGTCGTTTGGGTCACAGATACGCAGTATTTT
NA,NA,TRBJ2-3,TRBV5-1,CASSRDIATDTQYF,TGCGCCAGCAGCAGGGACATCGCCACAGATACGCAGTATTTT
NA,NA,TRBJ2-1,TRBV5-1,CASRPSDLVYNEQFF,TGCGCCAGCAGACCTTCTGACCTGGTCTACAATGAGCAGTTCTTC
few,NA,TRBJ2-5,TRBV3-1,CASSQLTVDSRWETQYF,TGTGCCAGCAGCCAATTAACAGTGGACTCCCGCTGGGAGACCCAGTACTTC
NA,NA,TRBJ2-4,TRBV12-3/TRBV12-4,CASSLDSRDIQYF,TGTGCCAGCAGTTTGGATAGCCGGGACATTCAGTACTTC
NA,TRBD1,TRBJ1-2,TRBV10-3,CAIGDRGVGYTF,TGTGCCATCGGGGACAGGGGAGTAGGCTACACCTTC
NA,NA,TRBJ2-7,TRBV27,CASSLSSLYEQYF,TGTGCCAGCAGTTTATCGTCCCTCTACGAGCAGTACTTC
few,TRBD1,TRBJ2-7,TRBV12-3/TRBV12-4,CASSGEQTGTYNEQYF,TGTGCCAGCAGTGGCGAACAGACAGGGACGTACAACGAGCAGTACTTC
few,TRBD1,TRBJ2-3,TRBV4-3,CASSQDHRGWSRDTQYF,TGCGCCAGCAGCCAGGACCACAGGGGCTGGTCTCGGGATACGCAGTATTTT
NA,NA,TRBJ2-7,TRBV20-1,CSARGAQYYEQYF,TGCAGTGCTAGAGGTGCCCAATACTACGAGCAGTACTTC
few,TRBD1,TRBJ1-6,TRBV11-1,CASSSPSLPGQNNSPLHF,TGTGCCAGCAGCTCCCCTTCGCTACCGGGACAGAATAATTCACCCCTCCACTTT
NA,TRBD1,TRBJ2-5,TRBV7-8,CASDTRGLGVETQYF,TGTGCCAGCGACACAAGGGGGCTGGGAGTGGAGACCCAGTACTTC
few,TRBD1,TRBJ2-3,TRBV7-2,CASSYGQGWTDTQYF,TGTGCCAGCAGCTACGGACAGGGTTGGACAGATACGCAGTATTTT
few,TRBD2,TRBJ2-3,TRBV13,CASSLGRNSGGPSDTQYF,TGTGCCAGCAGCTTAGGCCGGAATAGCGGGGGTCCCTCAGATACGCAGTATTTT
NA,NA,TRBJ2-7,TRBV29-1,CSVGGSPYEQYF,TGCAGCGTTGGAGGCAGTCCCTACGAGCAGTACTTC
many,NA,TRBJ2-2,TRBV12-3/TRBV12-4,CASSGGPNTGELFF,TGTGCCAGCAGTGGGGGCCCGAACACCGGGGAGCTGTTTTTT
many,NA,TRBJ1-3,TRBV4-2,CASSQDGGAGNGDTIYF,TGTGCCAGCAGCCAAGACGGGGGGGCCGGGAATGGTGACACCATATATTTT
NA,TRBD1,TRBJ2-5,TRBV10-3,CAISHDRGQNGETQYF,TGTGCCATCAGTCATGACAGGGGTCAAAATGGGGAGACCCAGTACTTC
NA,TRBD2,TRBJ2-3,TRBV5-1,CASSSTSGGPWDTQYF,TGCGCCAGTTCGTCGACTAGCGGGGGCCCTTGGGATACGCAGTATTTT
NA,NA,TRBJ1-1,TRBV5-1,CASSLVDRTMNTEAFF,TGCGCCAGCAGCCTAGTGGACCGAACCATGAACACTGAAGCTTTCTTT
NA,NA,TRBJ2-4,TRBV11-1,CASNLGPGLGKNIQYF,TGTGCCAGCAACCTCGGTCCAGGGCTGGGGAAAAACATTCAGTACTTC